These T cell receptor beta chains were read from a single sample in a study of vaccination and CD4 T cells after COVID-19. For these receptors, no antigen is known. MiXCR, applied by TCRdb to the PCR reads, yields one record per CDR3 protein. The repertoire holds around 26,000 distinct CDR3 sequences, with about 50% as singletons. This specimen was CD4+ T cells from blood, cultured in vitro, taken before SARS-CoV-2 vaccination. Every receptor here comes from a human donor who received a COVID-19 vaccine. Both conserved end residues are part of each CDR3. A D gene is named only where the DNA matches it firmly. Some rows have no size entry. The others give once, few or many, or a class for an expanded clone.

v_gene	abundance	j_gene	d_gene	CDR3aa	CDR3nt
TRBV20-1	-	TRBJ2-1	-	CSALGSATYNEQFF	TGCAGTGCTCTAGGGTCAGCTACCTACAATGAGCAGTTCTTC
TRBV6-1	-	TRBJ2-3	-	CASSEAPGSTDTQYF	TGTGCCAGCAGTGAAGCCCCCGGCAGCACAGATACGCAGTATTTT
TRBV2	-	TRBJ2-7	TRBD1	CASSDAGGYYEQYF	TGTGCCAGCAGTGATGCAGGGGGCTACTACGAGCAGTACTTC
TRBV6-1	-	TRBJ2-1	TRBD2	CASSPLGGGHEGEQFF	TGTGCCAGCAGTCCCCTCGGCGGGGGGCATGAGGGTGAGCAGTTCTTC
TRBV19	few	TRBJ1-1	-	CASSEDRRTEAFF	TGTGCCAGTAGTGAGGACAGAAGGACTGAAGCTTTCTTT
TRBV30	-	TRBJ2-7	-	CAWGEGQLYEQYF	TGTGCCTGGGGGGAGGGACAGCTCTACGAGCAGTACTTC
TRBV12-3/TRBV12-4	few	TRBJ1-2	TRBD1	CASSRGQNYGYTF	TGTGCCAGCAGCCGGGGACAGAACTATGGCTACACCTTC
TRBV6-4	-	TRBJ1-6	-	CASTTIQAYNSPLHF	TGTGCCTCGACCACTATACAGGCATACAATTCACCCCTCCACTTT
TRBV20-1	-	TRBJ2-4	-	CSAARGLAKNIQYF	TGCAGTGCAGCACGGGGGCTAGCCAAAAACATTCAGTACTTC
TRBV20-1	-	TRBJ1-3	TRBD1	CSAPRGTGNTIYF	TGCAGTGCCCCCAGGGGGACTGGAAACACCATATATTTT
TRBV20-1	-	TRBJ1-2	-	CSGVGNYGYTF	TGCAGTGGCGTCGGCAACTATGGCTACACCTTC
TRBV6-5	-	TRBJ1-4	TRBD1	CASSYWTGAVEKLFF	TGTGCCAGCAGTTACTGGACAGGGGCGGTTGAAAAACTGTTTTTT
TRBV7-2	-	TRBJ2-7	-	CASSLEGIPSYEQYF	TGTGCCAGCAGCTTAGAAGGCATACCCTCCTACGAGCAGTACTTC
TRBV6-1	-	TRBJ1-2	TRBD1	CASSDGTGGYGYTF	TGTGCCAGCAGTGATGGGACAGGGGGCTATGGCTACACCTTC
TRBV19	-	TRBJ1-5	-	CASSKRSGVGNQPQHF	TGTGCCAGCTCAAAACGGTCCGGGGTGGGCAATCAGCCCCAGCATTTT
TRBV12-3/TRBV12-4	-	TRBJ1-1	TRBD1	CASSSTGGVRATEAFF	TGTGCCAGCAGTTCTACAGGGGGAGTTAGGGCCACTGAAGCTTTCTTT
TRBV5-8	-	TRBJ1-3	-	CASSLDPGSSGNTIYF	TGTGCCAGCAGCTTGGACCCTGGGAGCTCTGGAAACACCATATATTTT
TRBV5-3	few	TRBJ1-5	-	CARSFIRVQFSNQPQHF	TGTGCCAGAAGCTTCATCAGGGTCCAATTTAGCAATCAGCCCCAGCATTTT
TRBV6-1	-	TRBJ1-5	-	CASSVQEMSNQPQHF	TGTGCCAGCAGTGTTCAGGAGATGAGCAATCAGCCCCAGCATTTT
TRBV6-4	-	TRBJ1-2	-	CASSDWGRGGYTF	TGTGCCAGCAGTGACTGGGGGCGCGGTGGCTACACCTTC
TRBV4-2	-	TRBJ1-5	-	CASSQDRLATYSNQPQHF	TGTGCCAGCAGCCAAGACCGACTTGCAACGTATAGCAATCAGCCCCAGCATTTT
TRBV5-6	-	TRBJ1-1	-	CASSFWNRDTEAFF	TGTGCCAGCAGCTTTTGGAATAGGGACACTGAAGCTTTCTTT
TRBV6-5	-	TRBJ1-4	TRBD1	CASSSQGANEKLFF	TGTGCCAGCAGTTCACAGGGGGCTAATGAAAAACTGTTTTTT
TRBV3-1	-	TRBJ1-1	-	CASSQVGGTEAFF	TGTGCCAGCAGCCAAGTTGGAGGAACTGAAGCTTTCTTT
TRBV7-6	-	TRBJ2-5	TRBD2	CASSLVLAGGPSFRRETQYF	TGTGCCAGCAGCTTAGTACTAGCGGGGGGACCCAGTTTTCGTAGAGAGACCCAGTACTTC
TRBV5-3	once	TRBJ2-5	TRBD2	CARSFRGDHQETQYF	TGTGCCAGAAGCTTCCGGGGGGACCACCAAGAGACCCAGTACTTC
TRBV20-1	once	TRBJ1-4	TRBD1	CSASTGDRTNEKLFF	TGCAGTGCTTCCACAGGGGATAGAACTAATGAAAAACTGTTTTTT
TRBV10-3	-	TRBJ1-2	TRBD1	CAISAPTGFNYGYTF	TGTGCCATCTCCGCCCCGACAGGGTTCAATTATGGCTACACCTTC
TRBV27	-	TRBJ2-5	TRBD2	CASSSGGWETQYF	TGTGCCAGCAGTTCGGGGGGGTGGGAGACCCAGTACTTC
TRBV6-4	few	TRBJ1-3	-	CASRADSSGNTIYF	TGTGCCAGCAGGGCCGACAGCTCTGGAAACACCATATATTTT
TRBV2	-	TRBJ1-6	TRBD1	CASIGVEDRGYNSPLHF	TGTGCCAGCATCGGGGTGGAGGACAGGGGGTATAATTCACCCCTCCACTTT
TRBV19	-	TRBJ1-3	-	CASSPTGTLRNTIYF	TGTGCCAGTAGCCCAACAGGGACTCTCCGAAACACCATATATTTT